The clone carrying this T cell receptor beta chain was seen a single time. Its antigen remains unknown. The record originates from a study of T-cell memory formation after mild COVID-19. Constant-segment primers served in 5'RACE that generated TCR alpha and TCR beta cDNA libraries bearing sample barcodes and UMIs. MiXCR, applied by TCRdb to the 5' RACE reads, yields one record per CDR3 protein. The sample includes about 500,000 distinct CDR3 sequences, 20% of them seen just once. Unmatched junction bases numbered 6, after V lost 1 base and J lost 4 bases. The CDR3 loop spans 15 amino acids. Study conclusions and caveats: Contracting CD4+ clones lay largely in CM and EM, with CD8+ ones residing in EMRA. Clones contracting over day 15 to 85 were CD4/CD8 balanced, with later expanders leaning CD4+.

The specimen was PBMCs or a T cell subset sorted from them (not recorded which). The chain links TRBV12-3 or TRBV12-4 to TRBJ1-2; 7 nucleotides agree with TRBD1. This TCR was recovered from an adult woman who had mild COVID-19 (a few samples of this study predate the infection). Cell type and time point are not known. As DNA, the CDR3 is TGTGCCAGCAGTTTAGTGGGACAGAATATCTATGGCTACACCTTC. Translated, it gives CASSLVGQNIYGYTF.